The rows below give T cell receptor beta chains drawn from one sample of a study of blood T cell repertoires in COVID-19. Assay: immunoSEQ multiplex PCR; the TCRdb copy retains only in-frame clones and omits some. Of around 25,000 clones listed, about 90% are singletons. Sequenced sample: peripheral blood. The receptors derive from a human donor with active COVID-19. The donor label of this sample is uncertain. The CDR3 runs from the conserved cysteine through the conserved F or W. Each record gives: J gene, V gene, clone size, D gene, CDR3 protein, CDR3 DNA. A D gene is named only where the DNA matches it firmly. Size values are once, few and many counts, or a class for expanded clones, and some rows have none.

j_gene: TRBJ2-7; v_gene: TRBV7-2; abundance: .; d_gene: TRBD2; CDR3aa: CASSPAGTRASEQYF; CDR3nt: TGTGCCAGCAGCCCCGCCGGGACTAGAGCTTCCGAGCAGTACTTC
j_gene: TRBJ2-1; v_gene: TRBV12-3/TRBV12-4; abundance: .; d_gene: .; CDR3aa: CASSFIDEQFF; CDR3nt: TGTGCCAGCAGCTTTATCGATGAGCAGTTCTTC
j_gene: TRBJ2-7; v_gene: TRBV15; abundance: .; d_gene: .; CDR3aa: CATSTRGYEQYF; CDR3nt: TGTGCCACCAGCACTAGGGGCTACGAGCAGTACTTC
j_gene: TRBJ2-5; v_gene: TRBV12-3/TRBV12-4; abundance: .; d_gene: .; CDR3aa: CASSLPGEETQYF; CDR3nt: TGTGCCAGCAGTTTACCAGGGGAAGAGACCCAGTACTTC
j_gene: TRBJ2-7; v_gene: TRBV7-9; abundance: .; d_gene: TRBD2; CDR3aa: CASSSVLAGNYEQYF; CDR3nt: TGTGCCAGCAGCTCAGTACTAGCGGGGAATTACGAGCAGTACTTC
j_gene: TRBJ2-2; v_gene: TRBV2; abundance: .; d_gene: TRBD1; CDR3aa: CASSEWTGGTGELFF; CDR3nt: TGTGCCAGCAGTGAGTGGACAGGGGGTACCGGGGAGCTGTTTTTT
j_gene: TRBJ2-5; v_gene: TRBV6-2/TRBV6-3; abundance: .; d_gene: TRBD2; CDR3aa: CASSLGLASETQYF; CDR3nt: TGTGCCAGCAGTTTGGGACTAGCATCAGAGACCCAGTACTTC
j_gene: TRBJ2-1; v_gene: TRBV11-3; abundance: .; d_gene: TRBD2; CDR3aa: CASSRLAGSNEQFF; CDR3nt: TGTGCCAGCAGCCGACTAGCGGGTTCCAATGAGCAGTTCTTC
j_gene: TRBJ2-5; v_gene: TRBV11-2; abundance: once; d_gene: .; CDR3aa: CASSAAGEETQYF; CDR3nt: TGTGCCAGCAGCGCGGCAGGGGAAGAGACCCAGTACTTC
j_gene: TRBJ2-7; v_gene: TRBV27; abundance: .; d_gene: .; CDR3aa: CASRKQGLVYEQYF; CDR3nt: TGTGCCAGCAGGAAACAGGGTTTGGTATACGAGCAGTACTTC
j_gene: TRBJ1-1; v_gene: TRBV7-9; abundance: once; d_gene: .; CDR3aa: CASSRRGGITGTEAFF; CDR3nt: TGTGCCAGCAGCCGCCGTGGGGGGATCACGGGGACTGAAGCTTTCTTT
j_gene: TRBJ1-5; v_gene: TRBV7-2; abundance: .; d_gene: .; CDR3aa: CASTQTQVLGQPQHF; CDR3nt: TGTGCCAGCACCCAAACTCAGGTTTTAGGTCAGCCCCAGCATTTT
j_gene: TRBJ2-7; v_gene: TRBV29-1; abundance: .; d_gene: .; CDR3aa: CSVEPTRYEQYF; CDR3nt: TGCAGCGTTGAACCGACACGATACGAGCAGTACTTC
j_gene: TRBJ1-5; v_gene: TRBV29-1; abundance: .; d_gene: .; CDR3aa: CSVALGVNQPQHF; CDR3nt: TGCAGCGTGGCCCTGGGAGTCAATCAGCCCCAGCATTTT
j_gene: TRBJ2-3; v_gene: TRBV28; abundance: .; d_gene: .; CDR3aa: CASRAGRSTDTQYF; CDR3nt: TGTGCCAGCAGAGCAGGGAGGAGCACAGATACGCAGTATTTT
j_gene: TRBJ1-5; v_gene: TRBV9; abundance: .; d_gene: .; CDR3aa: CASSAGTLSNQPQHF; CDR3nt: TGTGCCAGCAGCGCCGGGACACTTAGCAATCAGCCCCAGCATTTT
j_gene: TRBJ1-2; v_gene: TRBV5-6; abundance: .; d_gene: .; CDR3aa: CASSSVLDYGYTF; CDR3nt: TGTGCCAGCAGCTCAGTTTTGGACTATGGCTACACCTTC
j_gene: TRBJ2-1; v_gene: TRBV15; abundance: .; d_gene: TRBD2; CDR3aa: CATSRDFGTRFAYNEQFF; CDR3nt: TGTGCCACCAGCAGAGATTTCGGGACTAGGTTCGCCTACAATGAGCAGTTCTTC
j_gene: TRBJ2-2; v_gene: TRBV5-4; abundance: .; d_gene: .; CDR3aa: CASSAPISGNTGELFF; CDR3nt: TGTGCCAGCAGCGCCCCGATTAGCGGAAACACCGGGGAGCTGTTTTTT
j_gene: TRBJ2-1; v_gene: TRBV5-1; abundance: once; d_gene: TRBD2; CDR3aa: CASSLSGGGALNNEQFF; CDR3nt: TGCGCCAGCAGCTTGAGCGGCGGGGGGGCCCTTAACAATGAGCAGTTCTTC
j_gene: TRBJ2-3; v_gene: TRBV23-1; abundance: .; d_gene: TRBD2; CDR3aa: CASSQSRLAGVKDTQYF; CDR3nt: TGCGCCAGCAGTCAATCCCGACTAGCGGGGGTGAAAGATACGCAGTATTTT
j_gene: TRBJ1-4; v_gene: TRBV11-2; abundance: once; d_gene: .; CDR3aa: CASSLADRAGAEKLFF; CDR3nt: TGTGCCAGCAGCTTAGCGGATCGGGCAGGGGCTGAAAAACTGTTTTTT
j_gene: TRBJ1-2; v_gene: TRBV4-3; abundance: .; d_gene: .; CDR3aa: CASSQDRGAGSDGYTF; CDR3nt: TGCGCCAGCAGCCAAGATCGGGGCGCGGGAAGTGATGGCTACACCTTC
j_gene: TRBJ2-1; v_gene: TRBV4-3; abundance: .; d_gene: TRBD2; CDR3aa: CASSQVGLANEQFF; CDR3nt: TGCGCCAGCAGCCAAGTCGGACTAGCAAATGAGCAGTTCTTC
j_gene: TRBJ2-7; v_gene: TRBV5-8; abundance: once; d_gene: TRBD2; CDR3aa: CASSLNSGTSASYEQYF; CDR3nt: TGTGCCAGCAGCCTGAATTCCGGGACTAGCGCCTCCTACGAGCAGTACTTC
j_gene: TRBJ2-1; v_gene: TRBV27; abundance: .; d_gene: TRBD1; CDR3aa: CASSLWGQSSYNEQFF; CDR3nt: TGTGCCAGCAGTTTATGGGGACAGAGCTCCTACAATGAGCAGTTCTTC
j_gene: TRBJ2-1; v_gene: TRBV29-1; abundance: once; d_gene: TRBD1; CDR3aa: CSVEPTGQRSFLYNEQFF; CDR3nt: TGCAGCGTTGAACCAACGGGACAGCGATCTTTTCTTTACAATGAGCAGTTCTTC
j_gene: TRBJ2-3; v_gene: TRBV6-1; abundance: .; d_gene: TRBD2; CDR3aa: CASSDPGLAGKQYF; CDR3nt: TGTGCCAGCAGTGACCCAGGACTAGCGGGAAAGCAGTATTTT
j_gene: TRBJ1-1; v_gene: TRBV6-5; abundance: .; d_gene: .; CDR3aa: CASSYSGATNTEAFF; CDR3nt: TGTGCCAGCAGTTATTCAGGGGCTACGAACACTGAAGCTTTCTTT
j_gene: TRBJ1-1; v_gene: TRBV27; abundance: .; d_gene: TRBD1; CDR3aa: CASTSTGALGKAFF; CDR3nt: TGTGCCAGCACCTCGACAGGGGCCTTGGGGAAGGCTTTCTTT
j_gene: TRBJ2-1; v_gene: TRBV7-3; abundance: .; d_gene: .; CDR3aa: CASSRQGYNEQFF; CDR3nt: TGTGCCAGCAGCCGTCAGGGGTACAATGAGCAGTTCTTC
j_gene: TRBJ2-5; v_gene: TRBV6-2/TRBV6-3; abundance: .; d_gene: .; CDR3aa: CASSPLVWTAETQYF; CDR3nt: TGTGCCAGCAGCCCTCTTGTCTGGACAGCCGAGACCCAGTACTTC
j_gene: TRBJ1-5; v_gene: TRBV7-9; abundance: few; d_gene: .; CDR3aa: CASSSPGRGQPQHF; CDR3nt: TGTGCCAGCAGCTCACCGGGCCGGGGTCAGCCCCAGCATTTT
j_gene: TRBJ1-2; v_gene: TRBV6-6; abundance: .; d_gene: .; CDR3aa: CASKDSPNYGYTF; CDR3nt: TGTGCCAGCAAGGACAGCCCCAACTATGGCTACACCTTC
j_gene: TRBJ1-5; v_gene: TRBV29-1; abundance: .; d_gene: TRBD1; CDR3aa: CSVRDRGGSQPQHF; CDR3nt: TGCAGCGTTAGGGACAGGGGAGGCAGTCAGCCCCAGCATTTT
j_gene: TRBJ2-1; v_gene: TRBV7-2; abundance: .; d_gene: TRBD2; CDR3aa: CASSSRTSGPYNEQFF; CDR3nt: TGTGCCAGCAGCTCCCGGACTAGCGGGCCCTACAATGAGCAGTTCTTC
j_gene: TRBJ2-6; v_gene: TRBV19; abundance: .; d_gene: .; CDR3aa: CASNLSGGPPNVLTF; CDR3nt: TGTGCCAGTAACCTTTCCGGAGGTCCTCCCAACGTCCTGACTTTC
j_gene: TRBJ1-3; v_gene: TRBV6-5; abundance: .; d_gene: TRBD1; CDR3aa: CASTDRGGGNTIYF; CDR3nt: TGTGCCAGCACCGACAGGGGTGGAGGAAACACCATATATTTT
j_gene: TRBJ2-5; v_gene: TRBV2; abundance: .; d_gene: .; CDR3aa: CASKEGVGTQYF; CDR3nt: TGTGCCAGCAAAGAGGGGGTGGGGACCCAGTACTTC
j_gene: TRBJ2-2; v_gene: TRBV24-1; abundance: once; d_gene: TRBD2; CDR3aa: CATSDATSDHTGELFF; CDR3nt: TGTGCCACCAGTGATGCCACTAGCGATCACACCGGGGAGCTGTTTTTT
j_gene: TRBJ2-3; v_gene: TRBV12-3/TRBV12-4; abundance: .; d_gene: .; CDR3aa: CASSSSPDTQYF; CDR3nt: TGTGCCAGCAGTTCCTCCCCAGATACGCAGTATTTT
j_gene: TRBJ2-2; v_gene: TRBV5-4; abundance: .; d_gene: .; CDR3aa: CASSSQGPANTGELFF; CDR3nt: TGTGCCTCCTCCAGTCAGGGGCCGGCGAACACCGGGGAGCTGTTTTTT
j_gene: TRBJ2-7; v_gene: TRBV7-2; abundance: .; d_gene: TRBD2; CDR3aa: CASSLGVAGTSGSYEQYF; CDR3nt: TGTGCCAGCAGCTTAGGGGTAGCCGGGACTAGCGGCTCCTACGAGCAGTACTTC
j_gene: TRBJ2-3; v_gene: TRBV11-2; abundance: .; d_gene: TRBD2; CDR3aa: CASSSKKRGTRTDTQYF; CDR3nt: TGTGCCAGCAGCTCAAAGAAGCGGGGAACGAGGACAGATACGCAGTATTTT
j_gene: TRBJ2-7; v_gene: TRBV5-4; abundance: few; d_gene: .; CDR3aa: CASSLTSEQYF; CDR3nt: TGTGCCAGCAGCTTAACAAGCGAGCAGTACTTC
j_gene: TRBJ2-7; v_gene: TRBV3-1/TRBV3-2; abundance: .; d_gene: TRBD1; CDR3aa: CARPGQGNYEQYF; CDR3nt: TGTGCCAGACCGGGACAGGGGAACTACGAGCAGTACTTC
j_gene: TRBJ2-7; v_gene: TRBV7-9; abundance: .; d_gene: TRBD2; CDR3aa: CASSLAGAGEEQYF; CDR3nt: TGTGCCAGCAGCTTAGCCGGAGCGGGAGAAGAGCAGTACTTC
j_gene: TRBJ2-2; v_gene: TRBV14; abundance: .; d_gene: .; CDR3aa: CASSQKPLFGGDTGELFF; CDR3nt: TGTGCCAGCAGCCAAAAGCCCCTCTTTGGCGGAGACACCGGGGAGCTGTTTTTT
j_gene: TRBJ1-1; v_gene: TRBV6-5; abundance: once; d_gene: .; CDR3aa: CASSRTRTHTEAFF; CDR3nt: TGTGCCAGCAGTCGCACAAGAACCCACACTGAAGCTTTCTTT
j_gene: TRBJ1-1; v_gene: TRBV29-1; abundance: .; d_gene: .; CDR3aa: CSVEVGGNTEAFF; CDR3nt: TGCAGCGTTGAAGTGGGAGGGAACACTGAAGCTTTCTTT
j_gene: TRBJ2-3; v_gene: TRBV9; abundance: .; d_gene: TRBD2; CDR3aa: CASSLSGTSGPDTQYF; CDR3nt: TGTGCCAGCAGCTTGTCCGGGACTAGCGGGCCAGATACGCAGTATTTT
j_gene: TRBJ2-7; v_gene: TRBV7-3; abundance: .; d_gene: TRBD2; CDR3aa: CASSSAWTSGKSYEQYF; CDR3nt: TGTGCCAGCAGCTCCGCCTGGACTAGCGGGAAATCCTACGAGCAGTACTTC
j_gene: TRBJ1-1; v_gene: TRBV6-5; abundance: once; d_gene: TRBD1; CDR3aa: CASSRGQDTEAFF; CDR3nt: TGTGCCAGCAGTCGGGGACAGGACACTGAAGCTTTCTTT
j_gene: TRBJ1-2; v_gene: TRBV27; abundance: .; d_gene: .; CDR3aa: CASSLQGRNGYTF; CDR3nt: TGTGCCAGCAGTTTACAGGGAAGGAATGGCTACACCTTC